This T cell receptor beta chain was captured in a study of monozygotic twins with inflammatory bowel disease. Germline V gives CDR1 MNHEY, CDR2 SVGEGT. CDR3 length equals 16 residues. With the 5' RACE reads reprocessed, TCRdb shows one record per CDR3 protein and no DNA. The sample includes a few hundred thousand distinct CDR3 sequences. The chain carries TRBV6-2 or TRBV6-3 and TRBJ2-7; the D gene TCRdb calls, TRBD1, cannot be checked with no DNA. The sequence was obtained from a human donor with ulcerative colitis or Crohn's disease, or a healthy co-twin of an affected twin (not recorded which). Sequencing was carried out using blood. This CDR3 reads CASSYDPWDSFYEQYF.